The next 6 T cell receptor beta chains were all read from a single sample in a study of Graves' ophthalmopathy and Graves' hyperthyroidism (dated by TCRdb to 2016 to 2019). Sequencing was performed on an Illumina HiSeq 2000. TCR beta CDR3 regions were amplified from RNA transcripts for repertoire sequencing. A first-round RT-PCR used HTBI primers with the Qiagen OneStep RT-PCR kit, followed by a second-round multiplex PCR, size selection and purification. The public reads were reanalyzed by TCRdb: fastp trimming at Q25, MiXCR alignment, in-frame beta chains only. Here each entry gathers all rows of one CDR3 protein and keeps the most common genes and DNA. This sample is represented by about 640,000 distinct CDR3 sequences; about 41% of them were singletons. The ten largest clones represent roughly 3.5% of the sample. Sequenced input: peripheral blood. These receptors were obtained from an adult man with Graves' ophthalmopathy.

This chain links TRBV7-2 with TRBJ2-5; D is uncertain. The CDR3 consists of 14 residues. Looked up from germline, CDR1 is SGHTA and CDR2 is FQGNSA. V was pared by 2 bases and J by 9 bases, with 16 bases between. CDR3 in amino acids: CASSLRSGNQPQYF. The CDR3 DNA is TGTGCCAGCAGCTTACGATCAGGCAATCAGCCCCAGTACTTC.

This clonotype showed up many times. CDR3 bases: TGTGCCAGCAGCTACGGGAGGCCACCTAGCAATCAGCCCCAGCATTTT. Its protein is CASSYGRPPSNQPQHF. V is TRBV7-8 and J is TRBJ1-5; D not certain. Per germline, CDR1 SGHVS and CDR2 FQNEAQ. The V end was cut by 4 bases, the J end by 0 bases, with 13 bases between. CDR3 size: 16 residues.

This clonotype was picked up many times. The chain recombines TRBV6-6 with TRBJ2-5; TRBD1 is a possible D gene (6 bases). The CDR3 is 14 residues long. V lost 6 bases and J 3 bases, leaving 14 bases between the germline ends. CDR1 is MNHNY and CDR2 is SVGAGI in the germline V gene (reference sequence). The CDR3 reads CASRTGTPKETQYF. CDR3 nucleotides: TGTGCCAGCAGGACCGGGACACCGAAAGAGACCCAGTACTTC.

This clonotype was counted at least ten times. The chain uses TRBV24-1 and TRBJ2-2; no reliable D call. The germline V gene has CDR1 KGHDR and CDR2 SFDVKD. This CDR3 region has 14 residues. Trimming pared 0 bases from V and 4 bases from J, leaving 5 bases between. CDR3 region: CATSDLSITGELFF. CDR3 nucleotide sequence: TGTGCCACCAGTGATTTGTCCATCACCGGGGAGCTGTTTTTT.

The chain has TRBV2 and TRBJ1-6; tentatively, D is TRBD1 (6 bases). Germline V CDR1 and CDR2: SNHLY, FYNNEI. V was trimmed by 6 bases and J by 14 bases, leaving 20 bases between them. The CDR3 has 14 amino acids. CDR3 sequence (DNA): TGTGCCAGCAGCGAGGGGCCGGGACAAGCATCCCTCCACTTT. Encoded protein: CASSEGPGQASLHF.

The chain uses TRBV11-2 and TRBJ1-1, with D unresolved. The CDR3 contains 16 residues. The germline CDR1 and CDR2 sequences are SGHAT and FQNNGV. V was shortened by 1 base and J by 0 bases, with 12 bases between the two germline ends. The CDR3 DNA sequence: TGTGCCAGCAGCTTAGTTTCGGGCAGCATGAACACTGAAGCTTTCTTT. Amino acid sequence: CASSLVSGSMNTEAFF.